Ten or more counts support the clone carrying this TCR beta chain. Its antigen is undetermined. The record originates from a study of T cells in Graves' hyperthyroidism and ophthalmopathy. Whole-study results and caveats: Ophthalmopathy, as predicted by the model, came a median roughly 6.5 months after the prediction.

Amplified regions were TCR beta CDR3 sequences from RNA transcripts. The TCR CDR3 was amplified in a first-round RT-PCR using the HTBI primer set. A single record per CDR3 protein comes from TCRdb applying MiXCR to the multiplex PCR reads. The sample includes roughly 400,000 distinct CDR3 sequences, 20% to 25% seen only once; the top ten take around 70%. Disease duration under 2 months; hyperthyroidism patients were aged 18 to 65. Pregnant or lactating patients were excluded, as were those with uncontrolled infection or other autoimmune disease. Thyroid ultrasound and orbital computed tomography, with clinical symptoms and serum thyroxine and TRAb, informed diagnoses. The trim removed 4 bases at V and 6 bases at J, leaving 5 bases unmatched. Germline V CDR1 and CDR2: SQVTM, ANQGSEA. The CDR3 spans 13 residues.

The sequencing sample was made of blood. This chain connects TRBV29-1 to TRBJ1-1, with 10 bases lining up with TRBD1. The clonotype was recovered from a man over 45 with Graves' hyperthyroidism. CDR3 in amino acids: CSVGDRGMAEAFF. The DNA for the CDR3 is TGCAGCGTTGGGGACAGGGGAATGGCTGAAGCTTTCTTT.